This T cell receptor beta chain comes out of a study of T cells in women clearing cervical HPV infection. Study findings and constraints: Cases carried less TRBV6-7 than controls: approximately 0.1% versus 0.16%.

On this clone: Its antigen remains unknown. The read terminates 3 residues ahead of where the CDR3 ends, so the germline J gene completes it.

Germline CDR1 is MNHEY and CDR2 is SMNVEV (reference sequence). Trimming removed 8 bases at V and 3 bases at J, with 11 bases between. This CDR3 is 12 amino acids long. The repertoire was sequenced with immunoSEQ multiplex PCR; TCRdb's copy has only in-frame clones and lacks some. With 35,000 to 45,000 clones in the sample, the ten largest clones hold 1.2%. The TCR originated in a woman between 18 and 70 years old with a cervical HPV16 infection that either progressed to CIN3+ or cleared (not recorded which). The sequenced sample was blood buffy coat. The chain links TRBV27 to TRBJ2-7; D uncertain. CDR3: CASGIPNYEQYF. The CDR3 DNA, read in part, is TGTGCCAGCGGCATCCCCAACTACGAG.